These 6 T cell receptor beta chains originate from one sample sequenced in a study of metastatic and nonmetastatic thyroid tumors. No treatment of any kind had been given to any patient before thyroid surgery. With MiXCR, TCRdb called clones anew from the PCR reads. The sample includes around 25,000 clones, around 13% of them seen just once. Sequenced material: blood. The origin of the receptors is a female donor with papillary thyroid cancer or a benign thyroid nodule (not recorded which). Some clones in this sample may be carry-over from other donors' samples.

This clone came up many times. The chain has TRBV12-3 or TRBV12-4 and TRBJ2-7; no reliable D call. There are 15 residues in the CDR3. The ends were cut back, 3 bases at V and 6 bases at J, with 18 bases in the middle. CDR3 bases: TGTGCCAGCAGTTTTAACGGCGGAAGAGAGGTCGAGCAGTACTTC. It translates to CASSFNGGREVEQYF.

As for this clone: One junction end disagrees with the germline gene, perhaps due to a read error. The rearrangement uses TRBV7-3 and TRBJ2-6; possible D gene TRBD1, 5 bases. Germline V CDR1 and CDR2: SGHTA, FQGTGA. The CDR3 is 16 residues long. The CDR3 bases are TGTGCCAGCAGCTTAAGCGCTGGAGCTGGGGCCAACTTCCTGACTTTC. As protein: CASSLSAGAGANFLTF.

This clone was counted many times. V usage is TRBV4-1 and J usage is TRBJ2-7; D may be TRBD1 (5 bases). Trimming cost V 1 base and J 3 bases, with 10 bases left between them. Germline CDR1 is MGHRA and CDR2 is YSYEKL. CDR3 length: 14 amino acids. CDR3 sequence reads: CASSQGPRDYEQYF. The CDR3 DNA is TGCGCCAGCAGCCAAGGGCCCAGGGACTACGAGCAGTACTTC.

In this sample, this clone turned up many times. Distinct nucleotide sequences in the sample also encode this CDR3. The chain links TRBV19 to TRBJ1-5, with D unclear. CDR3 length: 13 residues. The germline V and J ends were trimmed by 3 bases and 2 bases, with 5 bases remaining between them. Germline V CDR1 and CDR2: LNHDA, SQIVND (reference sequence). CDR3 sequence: CASSMSGNQPQHF. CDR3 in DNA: TGTGCCAGTAGTATGTCGGGCAATCAGCCCCAGCATTTT.

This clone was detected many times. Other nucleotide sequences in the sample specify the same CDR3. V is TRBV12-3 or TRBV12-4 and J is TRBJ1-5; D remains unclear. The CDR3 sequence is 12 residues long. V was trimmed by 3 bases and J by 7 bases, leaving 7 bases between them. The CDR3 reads CASSLRNQPQHF. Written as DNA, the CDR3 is TGTGCCAGCAGTTTGCGGAACCAGCCCCAGCATTTT.

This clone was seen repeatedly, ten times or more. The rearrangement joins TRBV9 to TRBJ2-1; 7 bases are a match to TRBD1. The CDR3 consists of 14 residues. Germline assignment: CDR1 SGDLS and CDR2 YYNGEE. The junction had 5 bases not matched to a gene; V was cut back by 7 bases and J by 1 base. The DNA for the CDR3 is TGTGCCAGCGGCGGACAGGATTCCTACAATGAGCAGTTCTTC. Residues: CASGGQDSYNEQFF.